One sample yielded the 8 T cell receptor beta chains listed below, sequenced in a study of Graves' ophthalmopathy and Graves' hyperthyroidism. The TCR beta CDR3 regions underwent amplification from RNA transcripts. Second-round multiplex PCR followed a first-round RT-PCR using HTBI primers. MiXCR was run by TCRdb on the multiplex PCR reads, yielding one entry per CDR3 protein. The sample holds just over 600,000 distinct CDR3 sequences, 22% seen once. The sample consisted of peripheral blood. The source is a woman aged 18-35 years with stable Graves' hyperthyroidism. Some clones in this sample may be carry-over from other donors' samples.

This clonotype was counted only a few times. V usage is TRBV19 and J usage is TRBJ2-2, with D perhaps matching TRBD1 or TRBD2 (6 bases each). The V and J ends lost 6 bases and 6 bases respectively, with 8 bases between them. The CDR3 extends over 12 amino acids. Germline CDR1 and CDR2: LNHDA and SQIVND (reference sequence). Written as DNA, the CDR3 is TGTGCCAGTAGCGGGGGCGCCGGGGAGCTGTTTTTT. The encoded protein is CASSGGAGELFF.

In DNA form, the CDR3 reads TGTGCCACCAGCAGGGACCCGGGACCTAACAATCAGCCCCAGCATTTT. Protein sequence: CATSRDPGPNNQPQHF. The V gene is TRBV15, the J gene TRBJ1-5; weak D call: TRBD1 (5 bases). The V end was cut by 3 bases, the J end by 3 bases, with 15 bases between. CDR1 is LNHNV, CDR2 YYDKDF, per germline (reference sequence). The CDR3 runs 16 residues.

This clonotype has at least ten counts. The V call is TRBV9, the J call TRBJ1-6, with D possibly matching TRBD1 (6 bases). This CDR3 comprises 15 residues. Germline V gene sequence: CDR1 SGDLS, CDR2 YYNGEE. Trimming stripped 6 bases from V and 7 bases from J, with 17 bases between. DNA of the CDR3: TGTGCCAGCAACTTTGGGGGGCAGCCGAATTCACCCCTCCACTTT. Translated, it gives CASNFGGQPNSPLHF.

This clonotype was counted ten times or more. V is TRBV6-5 and J is TRBJ1-6, with 9 bases fitting TRBD1. V gave up 0 bases and J gave up 9 bases; unmatched junction bases: 6. The CDR3 consists of 16 residues. In germline, CDR1 is MNHEY, CDR2 SVGAGI. The chain's CDR3 is CASSYSGQGLGSPLHF. The CDR3 bases are TGTGCCAGCAGTTACTCGGGACAGGGTCTAGGTTCACCCCTCCACTTT.

This clonotype was observed a few times. V and J are TRBV5-1 and TRBJ1-1, with a tentative D call TRBD1 (6 bases). The CDR3 covers 16 residues. The ends were cut back, 4 bases at V and 1 base at J, with 17 bases in the middle. Germline values: CDR1 SGHRS, CDR2 YFSETQ. The CDR3 coding sequence is TGCGCCAGCAGCATGGACATTCGGACAGCGAACACTGAAGCTTTCTTT. Amino acid sequence: CASSMDIRTANTEAFF.

Many counts were recorded for this clonotype. This chain connects TRBV28 to TRBJ2-7; TRBD2 matches 11 bases. Germline assignment: CDR1 MDHEN and CDR2 SYDVKM. This CDR3 is 14 amino acids long. V shed 8 bases and J 3 bases; nucleotides not matched to a gene: 6. The CDR3 nucleotides read TGTGCCAGCGGAACCGGGACTAGCGGCTACGAGCAGTACTTC. Amino acids: CASGTGTSGYEQYF.

This clonotype was counted a few times. V and J are TRBV27 and TRBJ1-2; D uncertain. The CDR3 has 13 residues. The germline V and J ends were trimmed by 9 bases and 0 bases, with 11 bases remaining between them. The V gene's germline CDR1 is MNHEY and CDR2 SMNVEV (reference sequence). The CDR3, as DNA: TGTGCCAGGGGCAAGCAGGCTAACTATGGCTACACCTTC. It encodes CARGKQANYGYTF.

This sequence joins TRBV28 and TRBJ1-5; D unclear. The ends were cut back, 5 bases at V and 3 bases at J, with 20 bases in the middle. Germline CDR1 MDHEN, CDR2 SYDVKM. CDR3 size: 17 residues. The CDR3 region has the DNA TGTGCCAGCAGTCCCCCGGACCGAGTCATCTACAATCAGCCCCAGCATTTT. Translation gives CASSPPDRVIYNQPQHF. Full variable domain (outside the CDR3, taken from reference TRBV28 and TRBJ1-5): DVKVTQSSRYLVKRTGEKVFLECVQDMDHENMFWYRQDPGLGLRLIYFSYDVKMKEKGDIPEGYSVSREKKERFSLILESASTNQTSMYLCASSPPDRVIYNQPQHFGDGTRLSIL.